This T cell receptor beta chain originates from a study of CD8+ T cells in alopecia areata. Study-level results: Normal scalp showed lower clonality than lesional scalp, especially alopecia totalis/universalis. TCR sharing across patients was less clear than in mice, possibly HLA-related. Scalp samples also contribute reads from the resident alphabeta T cells found in normal skin.

The CDR3 spans 15 residues. CDR1 LNHDA and CDR2 SQIVND come from the germline V gene (reference sequence). V was pared by 3 bases and J by 2 bases, with 3 bases of the junction left unmatched. cDNA serving as the sequencing template came from extracted, reverse transcribed RNA. Sequencing used immunoSEQ multiplex PCR; TCRdb keeps in-frame clones, though not all of them. Of 95,000 to 120,000 clones in the sample, around 59% are singletons; the top ten hold 20% to 25%. Sorting separated CD4+ and CD8+ T cells out of PBMCs. With regard to this clone: What it binds is not known.

This TCR came from a human donor in good health. The chain uses TRBV19 and TRBJ1-5; the match to TRBD1 covers 8 bases. The sequencing input was CD8+ T cells sorted from blood. The CDR3 loop is CASSIWGQGNQPQHF. Here the CDR3 DNA reads TGTGCCAGTAGTATTTGGGGACAGGGCAATCAGCCCCAGCATTTT. Looking up the rest from reference TRBV19 and TRBJ1-5 gives the full variable domain: DGGITQSPKYLFRKEGQNVTLSCEQNLNHDAMYWYRQDPGQGLRLIYYSQIVNDFQKGDIAEGYSVSREKKESFPLTVTSAQKNPTAFYLCASSIWGQGNQPQHFGDGTRLSIL.